What follows is one T cell receptor (beta chain) and its context. This clone came up once. Its target antigen remains unknown. No base qualities exist here, and no much larger clone lies one base off it. Within the sample, other DNA sequences also encode this same CDR3. Using the deep immunoSEQ assay, TCR CDR3 regions were amplified from genomic DNA by multiplex PCR. For each cell subset, the extracted genomic DNA was distributed evenly across all wells of several immunoSEQ 96-well plates, and each plate served as one replicate. For sorted subsets, 200 to 250 ng of genomic DNA, equivalent to roughly 33,000 T cell genomes, went into each replicate PCR. Purified libraries were quantified with a Qubit 3.0 fluorometer, sized on a Bioanalyzer 2100, and re-quantified with the KAPA Library Quantification kit. Every immunoSEQ 96-well plate was sequenced on a separate single-read 150-cycle Illumina NextSeq 550 flow cell. Regarding the original processing steps: Because the immunoSEQ output held only junctional sequences and lacked quality scores, the filtering could not match the filtering applied to full-length reads. To assign V/J genes and CDR3, sequences were annotated using PyIR, a Python wrapper for IgBLAST v1.9, with IMGT germline references. Reads with weak V/J assignments (E-value above 1e-6), missing CDR3, stop codons, out-of-frame junctions, or ambiguous translated residues were removed. V3J clonotypes were defined as sequences sharing an identical inferred V gene, J gene, and CDR3 amino acid sequence. Percentage overlap between repertoires was computed as shared unique clonotypes divided by the size of the smaller repertoire. Three approaches were used to assess repertoire richness: RTK rarefaction, the Chao1 estimator, and Recon v2.1 estimates of unobserved clonotypes. OLGA was used to compute generation probabilities for all TCRbeta clonotypes that the gDNA method yielded from a few donors. TCRdb re-hosts the immuneACCESS table, in-frame sequences only. Its copies lack some clones; in the studies checked, an unresolved V gene accounts for under half of them, and the cause for the rest is not known. V and J calls and clone size are given by that table; D and trimming were obtained from the DNA. The table for this sample lists 2,500,000 or so clones; approximately 93% of them were counted only once. The top ten constitute approximately 0.36% of the sample.

This specimen belongs to a study of shared clonotypes between healthy human individuals (dated by TCRdb to 2018 to 2020). Context from the whole study: Two women and a few men aged 18 to 49 years were included in the cohort. To estimate repertoire size and how much clonotypes are shared between individuals, the study performed deep sequencing of blood TCR repertoires from roughly five healthy adults. Different laboratories and diverse techniques were used to prepare libraries and sequence TCR repertoires, to increase sequencing depth and limit assay-specific biases. Between about 0.94 and 8.9 billion PBMCs per donor were obtained by leukapheresis. Per donor, three plates each were used for CD4 naive and CD4 memory, two for CD8 naive, and one for CD8 memory. What the study reported, not specific to this receptor: Across four donors, approximately 5% of naive CD4, approximately 3.6% of naive CD8, about 2% of memory CD4, and approximately 0.42% of memory CD8 clonotypes were shared. Rarefaction of sorted-subset datasets indicated incomplete sequencing despite the large sequencing depth. The genetic and exposure-history diversity represented was limited by the small number of donors. Compared with non-shared clonotypes, the clonotypes found in all four sorted-subset donors had higher generation probabilities. Based on pairwise subsampling, the degree of clonotype sharing among donors was expected to be affected by sequencing depth. Sampling was restricted to blood, and TCR repertoires in tissue are likely to differ from TCR repertoires in blood. Larger estimated clonotype richness was generally found for naive subsets than for memory subsets.

Donors were healthy HIV-negative adults with no recently reported acute infections or vaccinations. Every donor was a Caucasian adult living in Nashville, Tennessee, USA. CD4+ T cells were enriched by magnetic negative selection; naive cells were then positively selected on CD45RA, and the negative fraction formed the memory subset. Blood was obtained by leukapheresis, after which PBMCs were separated by Ficoll-Histopaque density gradient centrifugation and cryopreserved in liquid nitrogen vapor phase. Analytical flow cytometry was used to check the purity and quantity of every magnetically sorted T cell population. Genomic DNA was isolated from every sorted fraction and measured by UV absorbance on a Nanodrop 2000c. The sample comprised naive CD4+ T cells from PBMCs. The label giving this sample's cell subset or site can be read as: CD45RA+ positively selected. This sequence originates from a man between 18 and 29 years old in good health. Some clones in this sample may be carry-over from other donors' samples.

The nucleotides read TGCGCCAGCAGCTTGGGGGTTATGAACACTGAAGCTTTCTTT. Translated, this gives CASSLGVMNTEAFF. The chain is encoded by TRBV5-1 joined to TRBJ1-1, with the D segment identity uncertain. Trimming takes 0 bases from V and 0 bases from J, and the germline ends sit 6 bases apart. The cysteine opens and the phenylalanine closes a CDR3 of 14 amino acids. The entry retains the CDR3 DNA only, 42 bases that are in frame from base 1. Taken from the germline V gene, the CDR1 and CDR2 loops are SGHRS and YFSETQ.